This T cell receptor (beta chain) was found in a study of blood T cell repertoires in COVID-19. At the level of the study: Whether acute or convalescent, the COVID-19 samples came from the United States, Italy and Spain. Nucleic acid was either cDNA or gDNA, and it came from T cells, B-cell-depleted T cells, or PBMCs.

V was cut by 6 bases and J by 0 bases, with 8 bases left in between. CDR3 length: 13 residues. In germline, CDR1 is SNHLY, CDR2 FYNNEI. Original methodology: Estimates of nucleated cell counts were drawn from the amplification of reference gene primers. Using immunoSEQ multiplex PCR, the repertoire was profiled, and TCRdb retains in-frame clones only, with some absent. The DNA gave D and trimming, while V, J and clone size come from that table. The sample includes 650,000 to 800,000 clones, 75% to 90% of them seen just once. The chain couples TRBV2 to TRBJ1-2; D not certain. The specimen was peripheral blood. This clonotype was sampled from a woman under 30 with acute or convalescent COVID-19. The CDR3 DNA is TGTGCCAGCAGAATGCGTCCTAACTATGGCTACACCTTC. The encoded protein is CASRMRPNYGYTF.